This is a list of T cell receptor beta chains from one sample in a study of blood T cell repertoires in COVID-19. Sequencing was performed with immunoSEQ multiplex PCR; in TCRdb, only in-frame clones are kept and a portion is missing. The sample shows about 46,000 clones, around 90% of them seen only once. The source material was peripheral blood. All receptors come from a man aged 50 or older with acute or convalescent COVID-19. CDR3s include the opening cysteine and the closing phenylalanine or tryptophan. A D gene is named only where the DNA matches it firmly. Clone size is shown for a subset of rows, as once, few, many or a class of expanded clone.

CDR3aa,CDR3nt,d_gene,abundance,v_gene,j_gene
CASSVGQGVGTEAFF,TGTGCCAGCAGCGTAGGTCAGGGGGTCGGCACTGAAGCTTTCTTT,TRBD1,NA,TRBV9,TRBJ1-1
CASSSVGQGPSGAFF,TGTGCCAGCAGCTCCGTTGGACAGGGGCCCTCCGGAGCTTTCTTT,TRBD1,NA,TRBV5-6,TRBJ1-1
CASSQTSTNQPQHF,TGTGCCAGCAGCCAAACAAGTACGAATCAGCCCCAGCATTTT,NA,NA,TRBV3-1/TRBV3-2,TRBJ1-5
CASSLGLEETQYF,TGCGCCAGCAGCTTGGGACTAGAGGAGACCCAGTACTTC,NA,few,TRBV5-1,TRBJ2-5
CASHSPTMGGFDTQYF,TGTGCCAGCCACTCACCAACGATGGGGGGGTTCGATACGCAGTATTTT,TRBD2,NA,TRBV18,TRBJ2-3
CASSVADSNQPQHF,TGTGCCAGCAGCGTAGCAGATAGCAATCAGCCCCAGCATTTT,NA,NA,TRBV9,TRBJ1-5
CASSPDGTRADTQYF,TGTGCCAGCAGCCCCGACGGGACTAGGGCAGATACGCAGTATTTT,TRBD2,NA,TRBV9,TRBJ2-3
CASSPLGGSSPTIYF,TGTGCCAGCAGCCCACTTGGGGGCAGCTCCCCCACCATATATTTT,NA,once,TRBV11-2,TRBJ1-3
CASSAAGEGYTF,TGTGCCAGCAGCGCCGCAGGGGAGGGCTACACCTTC,NA,once,TRBV9,TRBJ1-2
CASSSSGGNTEAFF,TGTGCCAGCAGCTCTTCAGGGGGGAACACTGAAGCTTTCTTT,TRBD1,once,TRBV7-8,TRBJ1-1
CASSPEGVQPQHF,TGTGCCAGCAGCCCGGAAGGGGTTCAGCCCCAGCATTTT,NA,NA,TRBV7-8,TRBJ1-5
CASSDSSRGTEAFF,TGTGCCAGCAGTGACAGTTCTCGCGGCACTGAAGCTTTCTTT,NA,NA,TRBV6-4,TRBJ1-1
CASSQVSGGRAREQYF,TGTGCCAGCAGCCAAGTATCCGGCGGGAGGGCTCGGGAGCAGTACTTC,TRBD2,NA,TRBV14,TRBJ2-7
CASKPPGLAGGFYEQYF,TGTGCCAGCAAGCCACCGGGACTAGCGGGAGGGTTCTACGAGCAGTACTTC,TRBD2,NA,TRBV7-8,TRBJ2-7
CASTSLTGGTGELFF,TGTGCCAGCACTTCGTTGACAGGAGGCACCGGGGAGCTGTTTTTT,NA,once,TRBV7-9,TRBJ2-2
CATSGNLGAGTDTQYF,TGTGCCACCAGTGGTAATTTGGGGGCAGGCACAGATACGCAGTATTTT,NA,once,TRBV24-1,TRBJ2-3
CASSFPDRANSPLHF,TGTGCCAGCAGCTTCCCGGACAGGGCTAATTCACCCCTCCACTTT,TRBD1,NA,TRBV5-8,TRBJ1-6
CASGEQGGYGYTF,TGTGCCAGCGGTGAACAGGGGGGCTATGGCTACACCTTC,TRBD1,once,TRBV2,TRBJ1-2
CASSLEQSYGYTF,TGTGCCAGCAGTTTAGAACAGAGCTATGGCTACACCTTC,NA,NA,TRBV12-3/TRBV12-4,TRBJ1-2
CASSLRPAEQGAEETQYF,TGCGCCAGCAGCTTGCGCCCAGCCGAACAGGGGGCTGAGGAGACCCAGTACTTC,TRBD1,NA,TRBV5-1,TRBJ2-5
CASSSDFRDTQYF,TGTGCCAGCAGTTCGGACTTCCGAGATACGCAGTATTTT,NA,NA,TRBV6-5,TRBJ2-3
CASSQASVTGGYEQYF,TGTGCCAGCAGCCAGGCTAGTGTGACAGGGGGCTACGAGCAGTACTTC,TRBD1,NA,TRBV3-1/TRBV3-2,TRBJ2-7
CASSTWAQPQHF,TGTGCCAGCAGTACTTGGGCCCAGCCCCAGCATTTT,NA,NA,TRBV6-5,TRBJ1-5
CASSLGTANTGELFF,TGTGCCAGCAGCCTCGGGACAGCGAACACCGGGGAGCTGTTTTTT,TRBD1,NA,TRBV7-6,TRBJ2-2
CASSSPGQRDEQFF,TGTGCCAGCAGTTCCCCGGGACAAAGGGATGAGCAGTTCTTC,NA,NA,TRBV6-5,TRBJ2-1
CATSDSAGRAEAFF,TGTGCCACCAGTGATTCCGCAGGGAGGGCTGAAGCTTTCTTT,NA,NA,TRBV24-1,TRBJ1-1